These T cell receptor beta chains were read from a single sample in a study of T cells in Graves' hyperthyroidism and ophthalmopathy. TCRdb reprocessed the multiplex PCR reads with MiXCR, giving one entry per CDR3 protein. Among some 200,000 distinct CDR3 sequences listed, 17% were seen once. The sequenced sample consisted of blood. These receptors all come from a man in his forties or fifties with Graves' hyperthyroidism. Each CDR3 is given with its conserved first and last residue. The D gene is left open where the match is weak. Clone size is shown for a subset of rows, as once, few, many or a class of expanded clone.

d_call j_call v_call clone_size cdr3_aa cdr3_nt
- TRBJ1-5 TRBV7-9 - CASSNGMGENSNQPQHF TGTGCCAGCAGCAATGGGATGGGGGAGAATAGCAATCAGCCCCAGCATTTT
TRBD1 TRBJ2-7 TRBV6-1 many CASSLTGSGAYEQYF TGTGCCAGCAGTTTGACAGGGAGCGGAGCCTACGAGCAGTACTTC
TRBD1 TRBJ2-1 TRBV2 many CASRSDRAPYNEQFF TGTGCCAGCAGATCGGACAGGGCCCCCTACAATGAGCAGTTCTTC
TRBD1 TRBJ2-1 TRBV7-9 many CASSSYRDRGNNEQFF TGTGCCAGCAGCTCATACAGGGACAGAGGAAACAATGAGCAGTTCTTC
- TRBJ2-1 TRBV9 - CASSVAGSDHNEQFF TGTGCCAGCAGCGTAGCAGGTAGCGACCACAATGAGCAGTTCTTC
- TRBJ2-2 TRBV4-1 few CASSDAGTANTGELFF TGCGCCAGCAGCGACGCCGGGACGGCGAACACCGGGGAGCTGTTTTTT
- TRBJ2-2 TRBV3-1 few CASSQGSHMVRELFF TGTGCCAGCAGCCAGGGAAGCCACATGGTCAGGGAGCTGTTTTTT
- TRBJ2-3 TRBV28 many CASSLGWGTDTQYF TGTGCCAGCAGTTTGGGGTGGGGCACAGATACGCAGTATTTT
TRBD2 TRBJ2-3 TRBV20-1 many CSATPLGLAGDTDTQYF TGCAGTGCCACGCCCCTCGGACTAGCGGGAGACACAGATACGCAGTATTTT
- TRBJ2-7 TRBV5-5 many CASSRDFNYEQYF TGTGCCAGCAGCCGGGACTTTAACTACGAGCAGTACTTC
- TRBJ1-6 TRBV5-1 many CASSIPQVYNSPLHF TGCGCCAGCAGCATACCACAGGTTTATAATTCACCCCTCCACTTT
- TRBJ2-1 TRBV28 many CASSYIENEQFF TGTGCCAGCAGCTATATTGAGAATGAGCAGTTCTTC
- TRBJ2-1 TRBV6-1 - CASSGAGLNEQFF TGTGCCAGCAGTGGTGCTGGCTTAAATGAGCAGTTCTTC
TRBD1 TRBJ2-7 TRBV7-3 many CASSRPGQRTYEQYF TGTGCCAGCAGTCGACCGGGACAGCGAACCTACGAGCAGTACTTC
- TRBJ2-5 TRBV3-1 many CASSRDYQETQYF TGTGCCAGCAGCCGGGATTACCAAGAGACCCAGTACTTC
TRBD2 TRBJ2-3 TRBV5-1 - CASSLGASGAPDTQYF TGCGCCAGCAGCTTGGGGGCTAGCGGGGCCCCGGATACGCAGTATTTT
TRBD1 TRBJ1-4 TRBV9 - CASSPGGRGELEKLFF TGTGCCAGCAGTCCAGGGGGCCGGGGGGAGTTAGAAAAACTGTTTTTT
- TRBJ1-1 TRBV2 many CASSVGGENTEAFF TGTGCCAGCAGTGTCGGTGGGGAGAACACTGAAGCTTTCTTT
TRBD2 TRBJ2-7 TRBV5-6 many CASSLDGGGSYEQYF TGTGCCAGCAGCTTGGATGGCGGGGGCTCCTACGAGCAGTACTTC
- TRBJ2-7 TRBV4-1 - CASSQGGGAYEQYF TGCGCCAGCAGCCAAGGTGGGGGAGCCTACGAGCAGTACTTC
TRBD2 TRBJ2-5 TRBV7-9 many CASSLGLAGDGETQYF TGTGCCAGCAGCTTAGGGCTAGCGGGAGACGGGGAGACCCAGTACTTC
TRBD2 TRBJ2-3 TRBV12-3/TRBV12-4 - CASRYIAGADTQYF TGTGCCAGCAGGTATATAGCGGGAGCAGATACGCAGTATTTT
- TRBJ1-2 TRBV19 few CASSTRESYGYTF TGTGCCAGTAGTACTCGGGAGTCCTATGGCTACACCTTC
TRBD1 TRBJ1-4 TRBV2 - CASSEGQGSEKLFF TGTGCCAGCAGTGAAGGACAGGGGAGTGAAAAACTGTTTTTT
- TRBJ1-1 TRBV19 - CASSMVSGNTEAFF TGTGCCAGTAGTATGGTATCAGGGAACACTGAAGCTTTCTTT
TRBD1 TRBJ2-7 TRBV25-1 few CASSETGTGKREQYF TGTGCCAGCAGTGAAACCGGGACAGGGAAGCGCGAGCAGTACTTC
- TRBJ2-2 TRBV12-3/TRBV12-4 - CASSLPSTIGTGELFF TGTGCCAGCAGTTTACCAAGCACAATAGGCACCGGGGAGCTGTTTTTT